The clone carrying this TCR beta chain appeared a single time. Its specificity is not known. Method: immunoSEQ multiplex PCR; TCRdb's copy keeps in-frame clones and lacks some. The sample shows 2 million to 2.5 million clones, 90% to 96% of them seen only once. Trimming left V 2 bases short and J 0 bases short, with 5 bases between. CDR1 is PRHDT and CDR2 is FYEKMQ in the germline V gene (reference sequence). The CDR3 is 14 amino acids. The data belong to a study of shared clonotypes between healthy human individuals. Study background: For every donor, three CD4 naive, three CD4 memory, two CD8 naive and one CD8 memory plates were used.

Findings and caveats of the study: Investigators expected sequencing depth to affect clonotype sharing among donors. Large depth notwithstanding, sorted-subset sequencing proved incomplete by rarefaction.

This receptor was taken from a man aged 18 to 30 in good health. This chain joins TRBV13 and TRBJ1-3; D not resolved. The sequenced sample was naive CD4+ T cells sorted from blood. Regarding subset: CD45RA+ positively selected. CDR3 loop: CASSLSHSGNTIYF. In DNA, the CDR3 is TGTGCCAGCAGCTTAAGCCACTCTGGAAACACCATATATTTT.